The clone carrying this T cell receptor beta chain was recorded a few times. The table came from immunoSEQ multiplex PCR; TCRdb's copy has only in-frame clones and leaves some out. The sample includes about 36,000 clones, 70% to 90% of them seen just once. This sample was included in a study of blood T cell repertoires in COVID-19. The V gene lost 4 bases and the J gene lost 0 bases, with 12 bases spanning the gap. The CDR3 runs 15 residues. In germline, CDR1 is MNHEY, CDR2 SVGAGI. This chain connects TRBV6-5 to TRBJ1-2, with a weak D call TRBD1 (5 bases). The TCR originated in a human donor in a cohort sampled during active COVID-19. Sequencing was performed on peripheral blood. This chain's CDR3 is CASSWGLESNYGYTF. The CDR3, as DNA: TGTGCCAGCAGTTGGGGCCTAGAGTCTAACTATGGCTACACCTTC.